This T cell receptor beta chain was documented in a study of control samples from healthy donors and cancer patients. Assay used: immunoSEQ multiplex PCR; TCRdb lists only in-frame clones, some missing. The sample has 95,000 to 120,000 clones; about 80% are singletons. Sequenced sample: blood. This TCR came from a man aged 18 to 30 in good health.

CDR3 nucleotide sequence: TGTGCCAGCAGCACCCGGGACAGGGGGGATTCACCCCTCCACTTT. This sequence encodes CASSTRDRGDSPLHF. This chain joins TRBV9 and TRBJ1-6; the match to TRBD1 covers 11 bases. The CDR3 length is 15 residues. The V and J ends lost 4 bases and 8 bases, in that order; junction bases with no gene match: 5. CDR1 SGDLS and CDR2 YYNGEE come from the germline V gene. The full variable domain, rest sourced from reference TRBV9 and TRBJ1-6, is DSGVTQTPKHLITATGQRVTLRCSPRSGDLSVYWYQQSLDQGLQFLIQYYNGEERAKGNILERFSAQQFPDLHSELNLSSLELGDSALYFCASSTRDRGDSPLHFGNGTRLTVT.